This T cell receptor beta chain was retrieved from a study of vaccination and CD4 T cells after COVID-19. Study overall: Each of the control cultures got a CEFX pool, an HIV-1 Nef pool, or no peptide. General study points: Relatively few convalescent patients and no early post-infection timepoints were analyzed.

Treatment indicated: approximately nine-day PBMC culture with coronavirus spike peptide pools or control peptides (ViraFEST assay). The Oncomine TCR Beta short-read assay sequenced DNA from cultured CD4+ T cells. MiXCR was run by TCRdb on the PCR reads, yielding one entry per CDR3 protein. The top ten hold 15% to 20% of the sample, which has under 30,000 distinct CDR3 sequences, roughly 44% seen once. This CDR3 region has 14 residues. V shed 0 bases and J shed 5 bases, with 8 bases lying between them. Germline loops: CDR1 LGHDT, CDR2 YNNKEL (reference sequence). In regard to this clonotype: No antigen is known for it.

This chain joins TRBV3-1 and TRBJ2-1; D gene ambiguous. The sample here was CD4+ T cells from blood, cultured in vitro, taken before SARS-CoV-2 vaccination. This TCR derives from a human donor who received a COVID-19 vaccine. CDR3 DNA: TGTGCCAGCAGCCAAGATCTCATAGACAATGAGCAGTTCTTC. Encoded protein: CASSQDLIDNEQFF.